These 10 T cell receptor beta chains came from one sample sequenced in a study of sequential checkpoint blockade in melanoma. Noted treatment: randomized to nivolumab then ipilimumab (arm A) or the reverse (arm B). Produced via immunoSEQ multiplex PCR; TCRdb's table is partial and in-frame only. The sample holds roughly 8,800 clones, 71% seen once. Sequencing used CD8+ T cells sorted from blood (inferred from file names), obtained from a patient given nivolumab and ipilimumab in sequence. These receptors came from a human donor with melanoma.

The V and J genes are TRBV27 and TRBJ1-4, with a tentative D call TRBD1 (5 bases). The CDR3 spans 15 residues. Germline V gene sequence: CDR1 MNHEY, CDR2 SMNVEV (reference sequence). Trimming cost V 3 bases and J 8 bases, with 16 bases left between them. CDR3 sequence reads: CASSFFGRAGEKLFF. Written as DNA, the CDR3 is TGTGCCAGCAGTTTTTTTGGCAGGGCCGGAGAAAAACTGTTTTTT.

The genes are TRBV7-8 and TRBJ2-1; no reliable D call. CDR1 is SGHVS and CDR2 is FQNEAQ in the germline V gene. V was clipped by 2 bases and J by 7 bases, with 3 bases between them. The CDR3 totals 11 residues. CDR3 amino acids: CASSLLNEQFF. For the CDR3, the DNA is TGTGCCAGCAGCTTATTAAATGAGCAGTTCTTC.

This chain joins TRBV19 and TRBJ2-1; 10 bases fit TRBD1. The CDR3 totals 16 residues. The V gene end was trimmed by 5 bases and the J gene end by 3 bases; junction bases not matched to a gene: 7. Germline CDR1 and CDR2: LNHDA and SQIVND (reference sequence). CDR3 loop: CASSPTGQGLYNEQFF. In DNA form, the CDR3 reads TGTGCCAGTAGTCCAACGGGACAGGGGCTCTACAATGAGCAGTTCTTC.

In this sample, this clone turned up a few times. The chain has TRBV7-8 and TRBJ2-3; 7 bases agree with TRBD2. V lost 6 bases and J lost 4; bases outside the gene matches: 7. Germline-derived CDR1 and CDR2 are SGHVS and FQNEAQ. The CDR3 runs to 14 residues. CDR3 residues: CASRPAGVADTQYF. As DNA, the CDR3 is TGTGCCAGCAGACCCGCGGGGGTGGCAGATACGCAGTATTTT.

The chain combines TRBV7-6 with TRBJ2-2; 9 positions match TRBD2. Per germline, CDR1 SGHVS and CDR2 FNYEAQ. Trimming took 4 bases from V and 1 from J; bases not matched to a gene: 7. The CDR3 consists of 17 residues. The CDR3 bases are TGTGCCAGCAGCTCCCGGACTAGCGCGTTGAACACCGGGGAGCTGTTTTTT. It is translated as CASSSRTSALNTGELFF.

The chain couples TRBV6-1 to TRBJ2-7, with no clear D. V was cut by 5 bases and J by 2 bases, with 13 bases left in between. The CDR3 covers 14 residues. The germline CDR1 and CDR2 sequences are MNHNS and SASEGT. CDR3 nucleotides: TGTGCCAGCAGTTGGGCTTCTCCTGCCTACGAGCAGTACTTC. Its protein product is CASSWASPAYEQYF.

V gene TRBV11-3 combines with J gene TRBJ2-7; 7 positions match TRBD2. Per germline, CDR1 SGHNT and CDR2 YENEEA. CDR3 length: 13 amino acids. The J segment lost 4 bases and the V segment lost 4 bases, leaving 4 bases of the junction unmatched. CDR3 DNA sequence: TGTGCCAGCAGCTCCTATAGCGGGTACGAGCAGTACTTC. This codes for CASSSYSGYEQYF. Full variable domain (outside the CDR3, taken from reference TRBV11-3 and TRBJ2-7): EAGVVQSPRYKIIEKKQPVAFWCNPISGHNTLYWYLQNLGQGPELLIRYENEEAVDDSQLPKDRFSAERLKGVDSTLKIQPAELGDSAVYLCASSSYSGYEQYFGPGTRLTVT.

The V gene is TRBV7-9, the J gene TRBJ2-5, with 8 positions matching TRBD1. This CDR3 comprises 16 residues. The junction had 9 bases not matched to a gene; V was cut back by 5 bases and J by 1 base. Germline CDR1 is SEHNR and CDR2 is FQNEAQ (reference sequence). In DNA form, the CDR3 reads TGTGCCAGCAGCCCCTGGGCAGGGGGCTCCCAAGAGACCCAGTACTTC. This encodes CASSPWAGGSQETQYF.

The CDR3: CASSLGQNYEQYF. The CDR3 DNA reads TGTGCCAGCAGTTTAGGACAAAACTACGAGCAGTACTTC. The chain employs TRBV27 and TRBJ2-7; weak D call: TRBD1 (5 bases). Between the trimmed V and J ends, which lost 2 bases and 3 bases, there was a span of 8 bases. This CDR3 spans 13 amino acids. Germline lookup yields CDR1 MNHEY and CDR2 SMNVEV (reference sequence).

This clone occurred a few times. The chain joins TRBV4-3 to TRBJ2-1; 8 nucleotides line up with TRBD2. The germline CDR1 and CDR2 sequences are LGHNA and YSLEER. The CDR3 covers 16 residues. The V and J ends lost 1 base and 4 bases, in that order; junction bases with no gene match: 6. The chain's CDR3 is CASSQGVAGSYNEQFF. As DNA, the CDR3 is TGCGCCAGCAGCCAAGGGGTAGCGGGGAGTTACAATGAGCAGTTCTTC.